This T cell receptor (beta chain) is from a study of T cells after yellow fever vaccination. Germline V gene sequence: CDR1 SGHVS, CDR2 FQNEAQ. The CDR3 length is 17 residues. Trimming took 6 bases from V and 1 from J; bases not matched to a gene: 9. TCRdb redid the calling of the 5' RACE reads with MiXCR, one entry per CDR3 protein. The sample consists of a few hundred thousand distinct CDR3 sequences, 17% of them appearing once. This chain uses TRBV7-8 with TRBJ2-1; 10 bases fit TRBD1. The clonotype comes from a young man who received the YFV17D yellow fever vaccine. The sequencing used PBMCs, collected 4 to 6 days after the first yellow fever vaccination. The CDR3 DNA sequence: TGTGCCAGCAGATTCCGGGACAGGGGCACTTCCTACAATGAGCAGTTCTTC. Its protein product is CASRFRDRGTSYNEQFF.